This TCR beta chain comes out of a study of identical twins. The ends lost 3 bases at V and 1 base at J; junction bases unmatched: 10. There are 17 residues in the CDR3. Germline-derived CDR1 and CDR2 are MGHDK and SYGVNS. In TCRdb, the 5' RACE reads were re-called with MiXCR into one record per CDR3 protein. The sample includes hundreds of thousands of distinct CDR3 sequences, over 15% seen only once; the top ten take 10% to 15%. This clonotype has a handful of counts. Separately, the same data were catalogued under a study of T cells expressing NK-cell markers.

This chain connects TRBV25-1 to TRBJ2-3; TRBD1 agrees at 7 bases. The sequenced material came from PBMCs. This sequence was found in a woman younger than 35 in good health. CDR3 nucleotide sequence: TGTGCCAGCAGTGACCCAATAACAGGGGTTCGCACAGATACGCAGTATTTT. The encoded protein is CASSDPITGVRTDTQYF.